The 19 T cell receptor beta chains in this list originate from one sample, sequenced in a study of sequential checkpoint blockade in melanoma. Measured with immunoSEQ multiplex PCR; TCRdb has only the in-frame clones, and not every one. Of some 17,000 clones listed, 70% to 80% are singletons. Indicated treatment: randomized to nivolumab then ipilimumab (arm A) or the reverse (arm B). This material consisted of CD8+ T cells sorted from blood (inferred from file names), taken from a patient given nivolumab and ipilimumab in sequence. Source of these receptors: a human donor with melanoma.

The chain couples TRBV6-4 to TRBJ2-7, with TRBD1 as a possible D gene (6 bases). Germline CDR1 reads MRHNA; CDR2 reads SNTAGT. The CDR3 consists of 16 residues. With 0 bases removed from V and 2 bases from J, the gap between germline ends came to 14 bases. CDR3: CASSDSARGKPYEQYF. The CDR3, as DNA: TGTGCCAGCAGTGACTCAGCCAGGGGTAAGCCCTACGAGCAGTACTTC.

V is TRBV4-1 and J is TRBJ2-7; TRBD2 is a possible D gene (5 bases). The length of the CDR3 is 16 residues. CDR1 and CDR2 from the germline V gene are MGHRA and YSYEKL. The V end lost 1 base, the J end lost 3 bases, and 16 bases lay between the germline ends. The CDR3 here is CASSQASTGSVYEQYF. The DNA for the CDR3 is TGCGCCAGCAGCCAAGCCAGTACGGGATCGGTCTACGAGCAGTACTTC.

This clone was seen only once. V gene TRBV28 combines with J gene TRBJ1-1; no clear D gene. The CDR3 is 16 amino acids. The V gene's germline CDR1 is MDHEN and CDR2 SYDVKM. V was trimmed by 5 bases and J by 2 bases, leaving 18 bases between them. The CDR3 region has the DNA TGTGCCAGCAGTCCCTGGACGGGAACTTTAAACACTGAAGCTTTCTTT. Amino acid sequence: CASSPWTGTLNTEAFF.

The chain links TRBV4-1 to TRBJ2-7, with a weak D call TRBD2 (6 bases). This CDR3 has 14 amino acids. Germline lookup yields CDR1 MGHRA and CDR2 YSYEKL. The germline V and J ends were trimmed by 4 bases and 5 bases, with 15 bases remaining between them. CDR3 nucleotide sequence: TGCGCCAGCAGCCCCCCTTCCGGGGGTCACGAGCAGTACTTC. This translates into CASSPPSGGHEQYF.

The V call is TRBV28, the J call TRBJ1-3; D is unresolved. Trimming shortened V by 5 bases and J by 3 bases, and 8 bases separated the two germline ends. Germline V CDR1 and CDR2: MDHEN, SYDVKM. This CDR3 spans 13 amino acids. The CDR3 loop reads CASSPHLGNTIYF. DNA of the CDR3: TGTGCCAGCAGTCCACACCTTGGAAACACCATATATTTT. The complete variable domain, with remaining parts taken from reference TRBV28 and TRBJ1-3, reads DVKVTQSSRYLVKRTGEKVFLECVQDMDHENMFWYRQDPGLGLRLIYFSYDVKMKEKGDIPEGYSVSREKKERFSLILESASTNQTSMYLCASSPHLGNTIYFGEGSWLTVV.

The V gene is TRBV7-9, the J gene TRBJ2-7; D is uncertain. Germline CDR1 is SEHNR and CDR2 is FQNEAQ (reference sequence). The CDR3 runs 14 residues. V was pared by 6 bases and J by 5 bases, with 17 bases between. CDR3 amino acids: CASSAFDSSDEQYF. As DNA, the CDR3 is TGTGCCAGCAGTGCTTTTGACTCCTCGGACGAGCAGTACTTC.

The chain combines TRBV27 with TRBJ1-5, with D possibly TRBD1 on 5 matching bases. V gave up 3 bases and J gave up 5 bases, with 17 bases separating them. The CDR3 covers 16 residues. Per germline, CDR1 MNHEY and CDR2 SMNVEV (reference sequence). The CDR3 sequence: CASSFSGQGFDQPQHF. The CDR3 DNA is TGTGCCAGCAGTTTTTCCGGGCAGGGCTTCGATCAGCCCCAGCATTTT.

As for this clone: One junction end disagrees with the germline gene, perhaps due to a read error. Additional DNA sequences in this sample encode the identical CDR3. The chain uses TRBV4-3 and TRBJ1-4; TRBD1 agrees at 9 bases. CDR3 length equals 16 residues. Germline V CDR1 and CDR2: LGHNA, YSLEER. For the CDR3, the DNA is TGCGCTAGCAGCCCAGAGACCGGGACAGGGAATGAAAAACTGTTTTTT. Translated: CASSPETGTGNEKLFF.

The V call is TRBV7-8, the J call TRBJ1-5, with 7 bases aligning to TRBD1. There are 16 residues in the CDR3. V lost 5 bases to trimming and J lost 9 bases; unmatched junction nucleotides: 16. Germline lookup yields CDR1 SGHVS and CDR2 FQNEAQ. In DNA form, the CDR3 reads TGTGCCAGCAGCCCGTTTCGGGGACAGAACCTTGGGCCCCAGCATTTT. Protein: CASSPFRGQNLGPQHF.

This sequence joins TRBV28 and TRBJ1-5; 10 nucleotides agree with TRBD1. V was clipped by 4 bases and J by 4 bases; unmatched bases: 7. Germline CDR1 MDHEN, CDR2 SYDVKM. This CDR3 contains 16 residues. Here the CDR3 DNA reads TGTGCCAGCAGTTCCCGCGGACAGGGGGTTAATCAGCCCCAGCATTTT. Translation: CASSSRGQGVNQPQHF.

J is TRBJ1-2 and V is TRBV5-1; D gene uncertain. The CDR3 length is 14 residues. The V end lost 0 bases, the J end lost 0 bases, and 6 bases lay between the germline ends. From germline, CDR1 is SGHRS and CDR2 YFSETQ. CDR3 in amino acids: CASSLDVSNYGYTF. In DNA, the CDR3 is TGCGCCAGCAGCTTGGATGTCTCTAACTATGGCTACACCTTC.

The rearrangement joins TRBV5-4 to TRBJ2-7, with 7 bases matching TRBD2. The CDR3 spans 13 residues. Trimming cost V 0 bases and J 7 bases; bases outside gene matches: 4. Germline V lookup: CDR1 SGHNT, CDR2 YYREEE (reference sequence). CDR3 region: CASSLGREFEQYF. In nucleotides, the CDR3 is TGTGCCAGCAGCTTGGGGCGGGAGTTTGAGCAGTACTTC.

In nucleotides, the CDR3 is TGTGCCAGTAGTATAGATTTGGGGAGCTCCTACGAGCAGTACTTC. Protein: CASSIDLGSSYEQYF. V usage is TRBV19 and J usage is TRBJ2-7; D is perhaps TRBD2 (5 bases). CDR3 length: 15 amino acids. The V end was cut by 0 bases, the J end by 0 bases, with 9 bases between. Germline CDR1 LNHDA, CDR2 SQIVND (reference sequence).

The V and J genes are TRBV27 and TRBJ2-7; D is ambiguous. CDR1 and CDR2 from the germline V gene are MNHEY and SMNVEV (reference sequence). V lost 5 bases and J lost 2, with 13 bases in between. The CDR3 is 14 amino acids. The CDR3 region has the DNA TGTGCCAGCAGTACCGGAGCTGATCCCTACGAGCAGTACTTC. It specifies CASSTGADPYEQYF.

The CDR3 here is CSVEARTGEGYTF. The CDR3 nucleotides read TGCAGCGTTGAAGCCCGGACAGGGGAAGGCTACACCTTC. The chain carries TRBV29-1 and TRBJ1-2; TRBD1 agrees at 9 bases. With 1 base clipped from V and 8 bases from J, the junction kept 5 bases outside the gene matches. The CDR3 contains 13 residues. CDR1 and CDR2 from the germline V gene are SQVTM and ANQGSEA. Drawing the rest from reference TRBV29-1 and TRBJ1-2, the complete variable domain is SAVISQKPSRDICQRGTSLTIQCQVDSQVTMMFWYRQQPGQSLTLIATANQGSEATYESGFVIDKFPISRPNLTFSTLTVSNMSPEDSSIYLCSVEARTGEGYTFGSGTRLTVV.

This clone was seen a handful of times. This chain uses TRBV15 with TRBJ2-1, with a weak D call TRBD1 (6 bases). V shed 5 bases and J shed 4 bases, with 15 bases lying between them. Per the germline V gene, CDR1 is LNHNV and CDR2 is YYDKDF (reference sequence). There are 15 residues in the CDR3. The CDR3 sequence: CATSSATGRYNEQFF. CDR3 nucleotide sequence: TGTGCCACCAGCTCAGCGACAGGACGGTACAATGAGCAGTTCTTC.

The sample holds a few counts of this clone. This chain joins TRBV9 and TRBJ1-3; D is unresolved. The CDR3 contains 13 residues. The V end was cut by 3 bases, the J end by 10 bases, with 14 bases between. The germline V gene encodes CDR1 SGDLS and CDR2 YYNGEE. The CDR3 DNA reads as TGTGCCAGCAGCGCCCCGAGGGCGGAGACCATATATTTT. It specifies CASSAPRAETIYF.

The rearrangement uses TRBV4-1 and TRBJ2-7, with D possibly TRBD2 on 6 matching bases. Germline V gene lookup returns CDR1 MGHRA and CDR2 YSYEKL. V lost 6 bases, J lost 0 bases, and 12 bases lay in between. CDR3 size: 14 residues. The CDR3 DNA reads TGCGCCAGCAGTGGGACTCGCAGCTCCTACGAGCAGTACTTC. It specifies CASSGTRSSYEQYF.

As DNA, the CDR3 is TGTGCCAGCAGCCCGGGACAGATCTACGAGCAGTACTTC. This encodes CASSPGQIYEQYF. The chain couples TRBV7-6 to TRBJ2-7, with TRBD1 matching 7 bases. V was pared by 5 bases and J by 3 bases, with 4 bases of the junction left unmatched. In germline, CDR1 is SGHVS, CDR2 FNYEAQ. CDR3 length: 13 residues.